What follows describes a single T cell receptor beta chain. It has no known antigen specificity. No base qualities exist here, and no much larger clone lies one base off it. These data come from a study of OX40 agonist ivuxolimab in advanced cancers. At the level of the whole study: The costimulatory receptor OX40 (CD134) was targeted by ivuxolimab, a fully human IgG2 agonistic monoclonal antibody. Intravenous ivuxolimab was administered to patients every 2 weeks at six dose levels: 0.01, 0.1, 0.3, 1.5, 3 and 10 mg/kg. Among the approximately 50 dose-escalation patients, some 20 had hepatocellular carcinoma, around 15 melanoma, 9 renal cell carcinoma and 9 head and neck cancer. A male proportion of roughly 85% and a mean age of approximately 58 years, ranging from about 23 to 79, were recorded for the dose-escalation cohort. Prior anti-PD-1, anti-PD-L1 or anti-CTLA-4 therapy was permitted, and checkpoint inhibitors had been received by about two fifths of dose-escalation patients. Partial responses occurred in three dose-escalation patients: two with cutaneous melanoma and one with hepatocellular carcinoma. The point of sequencing TCRbeta in the periphery was to test whether ivuxolimab changed TCR sequence diversity and drove clonal T-cell expansion. The paper covers the monotherapy dose-escalation part of the phase I ivuxolimab trial, which included N of about 50 patients.

Beyond this particular receptor, the publication reports: Low levels of normalized T-cell clonal expansion were also seen in some patients who did not respond. In partial responders in the 0.1-3.0 mg/kg groups, normalized peripheral clonal expansion was found to be among the lowest, especially among CD8+ T cells. After ivuxolimab, more expanded clones were found on average in CD8+ T cells than in CD4+ T cells. At doses from 0.1 to 3.0 mg/kg, clonal expansion was seen in both CD4+ and CD8+ blood T cells between baseline and week 6. Antigen specificity was not determined for the clonally expanded peripheral T cells.

Patients with autoimmune disease history or receiving systemic immunosuppression were excluded from the trial. Peripheral blood for TCR sequencing was collected from all dose cohorts at baseline, on cycle 4 day 1, and on cycle 7 day 1. The samples were taken from a phase I, first-in-human, multicenter, open-label dose-escalation trial of ivuxolimab. The trial enrolled adults with locally advanced or metastatic head and neck squamous cell, hepatocellular, melanoma or renal cell carcinoma. CD4+ and CD8+ T cells were sorted separately from peripheral blood before TCR sequencing. Its CDR3 holds 13 amino acids, cysteine through phenylalanine. Only the CDR3 DNA stays, 39 bases, in frame from base 1. The V end gives up 6 bases and the J end 5 bases, leaving 4 bases in the junction not matched to a gene. The germline V gene (reference sequence) specifies WNHNN as CDR1 and SYGVQD as CDR2. For sequencing of the TCRbeta CDR3 region, genomic DNA was extracted from the sorted cells. The immunoSEQ Assay was used to sequence the TCRbeta CDR3 regions. The clones in this table, taken by TCRdb from immuneACCESS, are in-frame only. Not every clone is retained; where verified, under half of the shortfall comes from an unresolved V gene, and the cause of the rest is unknown. Recorded for this sample are about 30,000 clones; more than 75% of them occurred a single time. In total, the top ten clones hold roughly 30% of the sample.

Material: CD4+ or CD8+ T cells sorted from blood, obtained in a trial of the OX40 agonist ivuxolimab. The chain couples TRBV10-1 to TRBJ2-7, with TRBD2 identical over 10 junction bases. The source of this sequence is an adult with an advanced solid tumor such as melanoma, head and neck, liver or kidney cancer. Read as DNA, the sequence is TGCGCCAGCAGCGACGGACTAGCGGACGAGCAGTACTTC. Its protein reads: CASSDGLADEQYF.